Shown below are 4 T cell receptor beta chains from a single sample sequenced in a study of response to subunit inactivated influenza vaccine. Each CDR3 protein is one row after TCRdb ran MiXCR on the RT-PCR reads. The sample yields around 650,000 distinct CDR3 sequences, roughly 14% seen once. The sample here was PBMCs from blood, taken less than 13 days after vaccination. These receptors were collected from a man aged 45-65 years who received an inactivated influenza vaccine.

This clonotype was found many times. The rearrangement uses TRBV7-2 and TRBJ2-2, with no clear D. Germline V gene data show CDR1 as SGHTA and CDR2 as FQGNSA. Trimming stripped 1 base from V and 4 bases from J, with 7 bases between. The CDR3 length is 14 residues. CDR3 bases: TGTGCCAGCAGCTTAGGGTGGGGCACCGGGGAGCTGTTTTTT. Its translation: CASSLGWGTGELFF.

CDR3 protein: CASSLGQGWSTEAFF. In DNA form, the CDR3 reads TGTGCCAGCAGTTTAGGACAGGGGTGGAGCACTGAAGCTTTCTTT. This chain joins TRBV28 and TRBJ1-1, with 9 bases identical to TRBD1. J gave up 4 bases and V 2 bases, and 5 bases lay outside the gene matches. CDR3 length equals 15 residues. Germline assignment: CDR1 MDHEN and CDR2 SYDVKM.

The chain joins TRBV7-9 to TRBJ2-1; 10 bases match TRBD2. This CDR3 comprises 12 residues. The J segment lost 12 bases and the V segment lost 5 bases, leaving 4 bases of the junction unmatched. Germline V gives CDR1 SEHNR, CDR2 FQNEAQ (reference sequence). The CDR3 coding sequence is TGTGCCAGCAGCAGTTCTAGCGGGGGGCAGTTCTTC. The encoded protein is CASSSSSGGQFF.

This clonotype has a count of ten or more. The chain is built from TRBV20-1 and TRBJ2-7; D is undetermined. V lost 6 bases and J 5 bases, leaving 11 bases between the germline ends. Germline assignment: CDR1 DFQATT and CDR2 SNEGSKA (reference sequence). The CDR3 runs 11 residues. The CDR3 protein is CSAQIVHEQYF. The CDR3, as DNA: TGCAGTGCCCAGATAGTCCACGAGCAGTACTTC.